This TCR beta chain was sequenced for a study of graft-versus-host responses after intestinal transplantation. As to this clone: The antigen is unknown.

General study results and limits: Those patients showing graft-donor T cell macrochimerism displayed high graft-versus-host to host-versus-graft clonal ratios in allografts. Detected in recipient marrow were GvH clones, some of which were first observed in ileum or blood.

Sequencing was performed with immunoSEQ multiplex PCR; in TCRdb, only in-frame clones are kept and a portion is missing. The sample has several thousand clones; about 89% are singletons. The CDR3 is 16 residues long. The germline V gene has CDR1 ENHRY and CDR2 SYGVKD. V shed 4 bases and J 4 bases; nucleotides not matched to a gene: 5. The chain couples TRBV10-3 to TRBJ2-3; 13 positions match TRBD2. The clonotype originates from a human patient who received an intestinal transplant, so some T cells may come from the graft donor. Here the sequenced sample was PBMCs, taken approximately 80 days after transplant. The CDR3 loop reads CAISGGTSGDSDTQYF. The CDR3 region has the DNA TGTGCCATCAGTGGAGGGACTAGCGGGGATTCAGATACGCAGTATTTT.